This T cell receptor beta chain was identified in a study of OX40 agonist ivuxolimab in advanced cancers. Germline CDR1 is SGHDN and CDR2 is FVKESK. V lost 1 base to trimming and J lost 6 bases, with 15 bases between them. The CDR3 runs 15 residues. The table came from immunoSEQ multiplex PCR; TCRdb's copy has only in-frame clones and leaves some out. The repertoire has tens of thousands of clones, around 88% of them found once; the top ten carry around 2.6%. Sequencing was performed on CD4+ or CD8+ T cells sorted from blood, taken in a trial of the OX40 agonist ivuxolimab. The source is an adult with an advanced solid tumor such as melanoma, head and neck, liver or kidney cancer. The chain has TRBV14 and TRBJ1-1, with unresolved D. The CDR3 is CASSQGVSGWAEAFF. The DNA of the CDR3 is TGTGCCAGCAGCCAAGGGGTCTCGGGTTGGGCTGAAGCTTTCTTT.